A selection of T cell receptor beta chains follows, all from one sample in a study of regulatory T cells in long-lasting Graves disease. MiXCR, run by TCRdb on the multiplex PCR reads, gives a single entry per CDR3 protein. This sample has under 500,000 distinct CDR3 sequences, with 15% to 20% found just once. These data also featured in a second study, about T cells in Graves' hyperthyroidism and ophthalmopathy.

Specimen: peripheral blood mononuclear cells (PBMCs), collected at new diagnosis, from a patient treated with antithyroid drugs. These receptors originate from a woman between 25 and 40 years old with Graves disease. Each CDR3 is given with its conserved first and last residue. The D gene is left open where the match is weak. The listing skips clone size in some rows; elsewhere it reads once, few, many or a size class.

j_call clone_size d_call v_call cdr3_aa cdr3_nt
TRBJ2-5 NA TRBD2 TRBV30 CAYSGGETQYF TGTGCTTACTCGGGGGGAGAGACCCAGTACTTC
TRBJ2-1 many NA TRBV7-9 CASSFLVDNEQFF TGTGCCAGCAGTTTTTTAGTCGACAATGAGCAGTTCTTC
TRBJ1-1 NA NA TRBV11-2 CASSRGGRMNTEAFF TGTGCCAGCAGCCGTGGGGGACGAATGAACACTGAAGCTTTCTTT
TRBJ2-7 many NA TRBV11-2 CASMPVGRASDEQYF TGTGCCAGCATGCCTGTGGGGCGTGCCAGCGACGAGCAGTACTTC
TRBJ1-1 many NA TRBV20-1 CSARDSDSQEAFF TGCAGTGCTAGAGATAGCGACAGCCAAGAAGCTTTCTTT
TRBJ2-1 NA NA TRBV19 CASSLSRGVDEQFF TGTGCCAGTAGTCTCAGTAGAGGTGTGGATGAGCAGTTCTTC
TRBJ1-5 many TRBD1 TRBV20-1 CSVKDREYQPQHF TGCAGTGTAAAGGACAGGGAGTATCAGCCCCAGCATTTT
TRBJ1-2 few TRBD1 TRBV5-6 CASSAGTGYGYTF TGTGCCAGCAGCGCCGGGACAGGGTATGGCTACACCTTC
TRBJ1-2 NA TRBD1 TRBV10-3 CAIGQGDGYGYTF TGTGCCATCGGACAGGGGGACGGCTATGGCTACACCTTC
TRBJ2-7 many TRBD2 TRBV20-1 CSAIGFVGTSGSYEQYF TGCAGTGCTATCGGGTTTGTCGGCACTAGCGGGTCCTACGAGCAGTACTTC
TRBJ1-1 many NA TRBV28 CASSPTRDSPEAFF TGTGCCAGCAGTCCGACCCGGGACTCCCCTGAAGCTTTCTTT
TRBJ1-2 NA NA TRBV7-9 CASSLADRANYGYTF TGTGCCAGCAGCTTAGCTGACAGAGCTAACTATGGCTACACCTTC
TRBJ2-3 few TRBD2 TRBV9 CASSGTSGRAGTDTQYF TGTGCCAGCAGCGGGACTAGCGGGAGGGCTGGGACAGATACGCAGTATTTT
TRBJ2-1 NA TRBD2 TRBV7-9 CASSHNSGAGVEQFF TGTGCCAGCAGTCATAACAGCGGGGCCGGGGTTGAGCAGTTCTTC
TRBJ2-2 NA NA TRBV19 CASRGSGYNTGELFF TGTGCCAGTAGAGGTAGCGGATACAACACCGGGGAGCTGTTTTTT
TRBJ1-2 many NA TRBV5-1 CASSLETNYGYTF TGTGCCAGCAGCTTAGAAACTAACTATGGCTACACCTTC
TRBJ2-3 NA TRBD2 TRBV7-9 CATSSGSGGTDTQYF TGTGCCACCTCGTCGGGTAGCGGGGGCACAGATACGCAGTATTTT